This entry lists 26 T cell receptor beta chains sequenced from one sample in a study of cytomegalovirus exposure and HLA in healthy donors. The method was immunoSEQ multiplex PCR; TCRdb's version includes in-frame clones alone and lacks a portion of them. The sample lists about 140,000 clones; roughly 89% were seen once. Sequencing was carried out using PBMCs. The receptors stem from a man younger than 30 in good health and CMV-seropositive.

CDR3 bases: TGTGCCAGCAGCTTCCCCCCTAGCTCCGCCGGGGAGCTGTTTTTT. Protein: CASSFPPSSAGELFF. This chain connects TRBV6-6 to TRBJ2-2, with a weak D call TRBD2 (5 bases). CDR3 size: 15 residues. Germline V gives CDR1 MNHNY, CDR2 SVGAGI (reference sequence). Trimming stripped 6 bases from V and 6 bases from J, with 17 bases between.

The chain joins TRBV28 to TRBJ2-7; tentative D call: TRBD2 (5 bases). CDR3 size: 14 residues. The V end lost 2 bases, the J end lost 2 bases, and 10 bases lay between the germline ends. The V gene's germline CDR1 is MDHEN and CDR2 SYDVKM. CDR3 residues: CASSLTRDPYEQYF. CDR3 DNA: TGTGCCAGCAGTTTAACGAGGGATCCCTACGAGCAGTACTTC.

This chain uses TRBV4-1 with TRBJ1-6, with D possibly being TRBD1 (5 bases). Trimming pared 0 bases from V and 5 bases from J, leaving 11 bases between. This CDR3 is built from 16 residues. From germline, CDR1 is MGHRA and CDR2 YSYEKL. This CDR3 reads CASSQEREGNNSPLHF. DNA for the CDR3: TGCGCCAGCAGCCAAGAAAGGGAGGGGAATAATTCACCCCTCCACTTT.

V usage is TRBV14 and J usage is TRBJ1-2, with a possible D match to TRBD1 (5 bases). CDR3 length equals 15 residues. V lost 3 bases, J lost 6 bases, and 17 bases lay in between. Germline V lookup: CDR1 SGHDN, CDR2 FVKESK. CDR3 amino acids: CASSQFQGTSHGYTF. The DNA of the CDR3 is TGTGCCAGCAGCCAGTTTCAGGGTACCAGTCATGGCTACACCTTC.

This chain uses TRBV29-1 with TRBJ2-7; a possible D gene is TRBD2 (6 bases). The CDR3 consists of 17 residues. V was pared by 3 bases and J by 1 base, with 22 bases between. The germline V gene encodes CDR1 SQVTM and CDR2 ANQGSEA. The DNA for the CDR3 is TGCAGCGTTGAGATGGTTGCGGGGTCCCTTTCGTCCTACGAGCAGTACTTC. It codes for CSVEMVAGSLSSYEQYF.

V usage is TRBV6-1 and J usage is TRBJ1-1; D possibly corresponds to TRBD1 (6 bases). CDR1 and CDR2 from the germline V gene are MNHNS and SASEGT. The V end was cut by 8 bases, the J end by 1 base, with 17 bases between. The CDR3 sequence is 15 residues long. CDR3 nucleotide sequence: TGTGCCAGCTCCCGACAGGCCCCTGCGAACACTGAAGCTTTCTTT. Translation: CASSRQAPANTEAFF.

The chain has TRBV12-1 and TRBJ1-1. TRBV12-1 counts as a pseudogene. The CDR3 covers 14 residues. The CDR3 nucleotides are TGTGCCAGCAGGCCATATGGAGGGGACACTGAAGCTTTCTTT. Translation: CASRPYGGDTEAFF.

This clone has only one observation. The chain recombines TRBV5-1 with TRBJ2-1; perhaps TRBD2 as D (6 bases). This CDR3 has 15 amino acids. CDR1 SGHRS and CDR2 YFSETQ come from the germline V gene. V dropped 6 bases and J dropped 9 bases, with 22 bases sitting between them. DNA for the CDR3: TGCGCCAGCAAGAACATTGGGGGAGGCCAGGGTGAGCAGTTCTTC. Translated: CASKNIGGGQGEQFF.

This chain connects TRBV29-1 to TRBJ1-1, with 7 bases matching TRBD1. The CDR3 loop spans 16 amino acids. Germline V CDR1 and CDR2: SQVTM, ANQGSEA. Unmatched junction bases numbered 15, after V lost 6 bases and J lost 2 bases. In DNA form, the CDR3 reads TGCAGCGTGACCCCACAGGGGTCAAGTCCAAACACTGAAGCTTTCTTT. Its translation: CSVTPQGSSPNTEAFF.

The chain is built from TRBV5-6 and TRBJ2-3; D may be TRBD2 (7 bases). With 3 bases removed from V and 2 bases from J, the gap between germline ends came to 13 bases. The CDR3 has 15 amino acids. Germline values: CDR1 SGHDT, CDR2 YYEEEE. In DNA, the CDR3 is TGTGCCAGCAGCTATGTGGGGGGGCTCACAGATACGCAGTATTTT. As protein: CASSYVGGLTDTQYF.

The V and J genes are TRBV4-1 and TRBJ2-5; the D is unclear. This CDR3 has 13 residues. The V gene's germline CDR1 is MGHRA and CDR2 YSYEKL. Trimming removed 1 base at V and 2 bases at J, with 5 bases between. CDR3 nucleotide sequence: TGCGCCAGCAGCCAAGCCTTTCAAGAGACCCAGTACTTC. Protein: CASSQAFQETQYF.

The V call is TRBV5-1, the J call TRBJ1-2; no clear D. The CDR3 length is 14 residues. Trimming shortened V by 0 bases and J by 3 bases, and 9 bases separated the two germline ends. Germline CDR1 SGHRS, CDR2 YFSETQ. The CDR3 sequence: CASSLGLVDYGYTF. In nucleotides, the CDR3 is TGCGCCAGCAGCTTGGGGCTAGTCGACTATGGCTACACCTTC.

The rearrangement joins TRBV7-8 to TRBJ2-5; D gene uncertain. The CDR3 sequence is 12 residues long. Germline V gives CDR1 SGHVS, CDR2 FQNEAQ. Trimming cost V 1 base and J 5 bases, with 5 bases left between them. CDR3 residues: CASSLVSETQYF. CDR3 DNA: TGTGCCAGCAGCTTAGTATCGGAGACCCAGTACTTC.

V usage is TRBV7-9 and J usage is TRBJ2-3; 8 bases agree with TRBD2. Germline trimming cut 1 base from V and 5 bases from J; bases unmatched to any gene: 5. CDR1 SEHNR and CDR2 FQNEAQ come from the germline V gene (reference sequence). The CDR3 loop spans 15 amino acids. CDR3 in DNA: TGTGCCAGCAGCTTAGGAGCGGGGGCGGGAGATACGCAGTATTTT. Translation: CASSLGAGAGDTQYF.

This chain connects TRBV2 to TRBJ2-2; possibly TRBD2 for D (6 bases). CDR1 and CDR2 from the germline V gene are SNHLY and FYNNEI. The CDR3 loop spans 14 amino acids. Trimming pared 10 bases from V and 0 bases from J, leaving 12 bases between. As DNA, the CDR3 is TGTGCCAAGGGGAGCGGGTCGAACACCGGGGAGCTGTTTTTT. As protein: CAKGSGSNTGELFF.

The chain combines TRBV6-5 with TRBJ2-2, with TRBD2 as a possible D gene (5 bases). The CDR3 covers 12 residues. Trimming removed 5 bases from V and 6 bases from J, with 7 bases in between. Germline CDR1 MNHEY, CDR2 SVGAGI. The CDR3 region is CASSPSSGELFF. The CDR3 DNA follows: TGTGCCAGCAGTCCTAGCTCCGGGGAGCTGTTTTTT.

The chain combines TRBV6-5 with TRBJ2-7, with 8 bases matching TRBD1. Germline lookup yields CDR1 MNHEY and CDR2 SVGAGI. The V and J ends lost 2 bases and 2 bases, in that order; junction bases with no gene match: 5. The CDR3 loop spans 15 amino acids. The CDR3 DNA sequence: TGTGCCAGCAGTTACAGCAGGACAGGGACCTACGAGCAGTACTTC. It translates to CASSYSRTGTYEQYF.

This clone has more than one count but fewer than ten. The CDR3 DNA reads as TGCGCCAGCACGGATGGGCGTTCACCCCTCCACTTT. It yields the protein CASTDGRSPLHF. V usage is TRBV4-1 and J usage is TRBJ1-6; D gene uncertain. The CDR3 consists of 12 residues. V was trimmed by 7 bases and J by 9 bases, leaving 10 bases between them. Germline V gives CDR1 MGHRA, CDR2 YSYEKL.

The chain uses TRBV27 and TRBJ1-5; 7 positions match TRBD1. Unmatched junction bases numbered 8, after V lost 1 base and J lost 5 bases. This CDR3 region has 16 residues. Germline CDR1 and CDR2: MNHEY and SMNVEV (reference sequence). CDR3: CASSLFGTDSDQPQHF. In DNA form, the CDR3 reads TGTGCCAGCAGTTTATTCGGGACAGATTCAGATCAGCCCCAGCATTTT.

The CDR3 sequence is CASSQDQGGLSAFF. The CDR3 nucleotides are TGTGCCAGCAGCCAAGATCAGGGGGGACTCTCAGCTTTCTTT. The rearrangement uses TRBV4-2 and TRBJ1-1, with TRBD1 matching 7 bases. CDR1 is LGHNA and CDR2 is YNFKEQ in the germline V gene. With V trimmed by 0 bases and J by 10 bases, 8 bases remained unmatched. CDR3 length equals 14 residues.

The chain couples TRBV29-1 to TRBJ2-6; D is uncertain. The CDR3 covers 14 residues. Germline CDR1 and CDR2: SQVTM and ANQGSEA. V was cut by 6 bases and J by 0 bases, with 9 bases left in between. The CDR3 DNA reads TGCAGCGTATCAGGAAACTCTGGGGCCAACGTCCTGACTTTC. Translation gives CSVSGNSGANVLTF. The full variable domain, its missing parts supplied by reference TRBV29-1 and TRBJ2-6, is SAVISQKPSRDICQRGTSLTIQCQVDSQVTMMFWYRQQPGQSLTLIATANQGSEATYESGFVIDKFPISRPNLTFSTLTVSNMSPEDSSIYLCSVSGNSGANVLTFGAGSRLTVL.

The genes are TRBV28 and TRBJ2-1; 7 bases are a match to TRBD2. Looked up from germline, CDR1 is MDHEN and CDR2 is SYDVKM. V shed 1 base, J shed 3 bases, and the junction held 6 bases outside the gene matches. This CDR3 is 16 amino acids long. The CDR3, as DNA: TGTGCCAGCAGTTTATCCGGCGGGGGTTACTACAATGAGCAGTTCTTC. Translated: CASSLSGGGYYNEQFF.

This chain uses TRBV4-1 with TRBJ1-4; D may be TRBD1 (5 bases). Germline V CDR1 and CDR2: MGHRA, YSYEKL. The CDR3 sequence is 15 residues long. V was clipped by 1 base and J by 8 bases, with 14 bases between them. The CDR3 nucleotides read TGCGCCAGCAGCCAAGTAGGCCAGGGTGAGGAAAAACTGTTTTTT. Its protein is CASSQVGQGEEKLFF.

This clone occurred a few times. This chain uses TRBV6-5 with TRBJ1-2; 9 bases align to TRBD1. CDR1 and CDR2 from the germline V gene are MNHEY and SVGAGI. V lost 2 bases to trimming and J lost 8 bases; unmatched junction nucleotides: 3. This CDR3 spans 13 amino acids. CDR3 DNA sequence: TGTGCCAGCAGTTACGGGACAGGGAGAGGCTACACCTTC. It specifies CASSYGTGRGYTF.

This chain uses TRBV7-6 with TRBJ2-7, with D possibly matching TRBD1 (6 bases). The length of the CDR3 is 14 residues. V shed 5 bases and J shed 1 base, with 12 bases lying between them. Germline V gene sequence: CDR1 SGHVS, CDR2 FNYEAQ. In DNA, the CDR3 is TGTGCCAGCAGCCCCCGGACAGAGTCCTACGAGCAGTACTTC. It is translated as CASSPRTESYEQYF. The whole variable domain, remainder taken from reference TRBV7-6 and TRBJ2-7, is GAGVSQSPRYKVTKRGQDVALRCDPISGHVSLYWYRQALGQGPEFLTYFNYEAQQDKSGLPNDRFSAERPEGSISTLTIQRTEQRDSAMYRCASSPRTESYEQYFGPGTRLTVT.

The rearrangement uses TRBV2 and TRBJ2-1; the match to TRBD2 covers 10 bases. The CDR3 runs to 16 residues. The germline CDR1 and CDR2 sequences are SNHLY and FYNNEI. V lost 4 bases, J lost 9 bases, and 12 bases stayed unmatched. This CDR3 is CASSVYAASGGGEQFF. The CDR3, as DNA: TGTGCCAGCAGTGTTTATGCGGCTAGCGGGGGTGGTGAGCAGTTCTTC.